A selection of T cell receptor beta chains follows, all from one sample in a study of blood T cell repertoires in COVID-19. TCRdb's table, derived via immunoSEQ multiplex PCR, lists solely in-frame clones and lacks some. Of over 400,000 clones listed, roughly 90% are singletons. The sample consisted of peripheral blood. These receptors all stem from a woman aged 25-40 years with active or convalescent COVID-19. CDR3s include the opening cysteine and the closing phenylalanine or tryptophan. The order of the fields is CDR3 DNA, CDR3 protein, clone size, D gene, J gene, V gene. The D gene is left open where the match is weak. Clone size is shown for a subset of rows, as once, few, many or a class of expanded clone.

CDR3nt: TGTGCCAGTAGTTTGACAGGGGGCGTCAGGGACACTGAAGCTTTCTTT
CDR3aa: CASSLTGGVRDTEAFF
abundance: .
d_gene: TRBD1
j_gene: TRBJ1-1
v_gene: TRBV19

CDR3nt: TGCGCCAGCAGCGAACAGTGGGTGGATAATTCACCCCTCCACTTT
CDR3aa: CASSEQWVDNSPLHF
abundance: .
d_gene: .
j_gene: TRBJ1-6
v_gene: TRBV5-1

CDR3nt: TGTGCCAGCAGCCAAGATCTCGTCAGGCCCCTTGGGGGCTACACCTTC
CDR3aa: CASSQDLVRPLGGYTF
abundance: .
d_gene: .
j_gene: TRBJ1-2
v_gene: TRBV4-2

CDR3nt: TGTGCCAGCAGTGAATACGGGACAGGGTTAACCGGGGAGCTGTTTTTT
CDR3aa: CASSEYGTGLTGELFF
abundance: .
d_gene: TRBD1
j_gene: TRBJ2-2
v_gene: TRBV6-1

CDR3nt: TGCGCCAGCAGCTTGGAGGCGGGGGGCACAGATACGCAGTATTTT
CDR3aa: CASSLEAGGTDTQYF
abundance: .
d_gene: TRBD2
j_gene: TRBJ2-3
v_gene: TRBV5-1

CDR3nt: TGTGCCAGCAGCCTTACTAGCTTCTACGAGCAGTACTTC
CDR3aa: CASSLTSFYEQYF
abundance: .
d_gene: .
j_gene: TRBJ2-7
v_gene: TRBV6-1

CDR3nt: TGTGCCACCAGCAGATCACAGGGGGTCCAGTACTTC
CDR3aa: CATSRSQGVQYF
abundance: once
d_gene: TRBD1
j_gene: TRBJ2-5
v_gene: TRBV15

CDR3nt: TGTGCCAGTAGTGTTCCCCTACCGGGACTAGCGGGAGGGGGGCGTGAGCAGTTCTTC
CDR3aa: CASSVPLPGLAGGGREQFF
abundance: .
d_gene: TRBD2
j_gene: TRBJ2-1
v_gene: TRBV19

CDR3nt: TGCGCCAGCAGCCAAGACCCTTCGACAGGGACTAGGAACACTGAAGCTTTCTTT
CDR3aa: CASSQDPSTGTRNTEAFF
abundance: .
d_gene: TRBD1
j_gene: TRBJ1-1
v_gene: TRBV4-1

CDR3nt: TGTGCCAGCGGGGGGTTTGGCACAGATACGCAGTATTTT
CDR3aa: CASGGFGTDTQYF
abundance: few
d_gene: .
j_gene: TRBJ2-3
v_gene: TRBV7-9

CDR3nt: TGTGCCAGCAGTTCGAGGAAGCCCCAGCATTTT
CDR3aa: CASSSRKPQHF
abundance: .
d_gene: .
j_gene: TRBJ1-5
v_gene: TRBV12-3/TRBV12-4

CDR3nt: TGTGCCAGCAGTGAATTGGGGGACAGAGCCTACGAGCAGTACTTC
CDR3aa: CASSELGDRAYEQYF
abundance: .
d_gene: TRBD1
j_gene: TRBJ2-7
v_gene: TRBV25-1

CDR3nt: TGTGCCAGCAGCCAGACGAGGACAGGGACCTCCTACGAGCAGTACTTC
CDR3aa: CASSQTRTGTSYEQYF
abundance: .
d_gene: TRBD1
j_gene: TRBJ2-7
v_gene: TRBV7-8

CDR3nt: TGTGCCAGTAGTATCCCCCTTGCCAGGCGTGGCTACACCTTC
CDR3aa: CASSIPLARRGYTF
abundance: .
d_gene: .
j_gene: TRBJ1-2
v_gene: TRBV19

CDR3nt: TGTGCCAGCAGTTCAGGGAGCAATCAGCCCCAGCATTTT
CDR3aa: CASSSGSNQPQHF
abundance: .
d_gene: .
j_gene: TRBJ1-5
v_gene: TRBV6-5

CDR3nt: TGTGCCAGCAGCCCTATCCTCAATACTGAAGCTTTCTTT
CDR3aa: CASSPILNTEAFF
abundance: .
d_gene: .
j_gene: TRBJ1-1
v_gene: TRBV7-2

CDR3nt: TGTGCCAGTAGTCAAAGGGACAGGAAAAACACTGAAGCTTTCTTT
CDR3aa: CASSQRDRKNTEAFF
abundance: .
d_gene: TRBD1
j_gene: TRBJ1-1
v_gene: TRBV19

CDR3nt: TGTGCCAGCAGCAAAGCGACAGCGAAGAAGTACGAGCAGTACTTC
CDR3aa: CASSKATAKKYEQYF
abundance: once
d_gene: .
j_gene: TRBJ2-7
v_gene: TRBV21-1

CDR3nt: TGTGCCAGCAGCGTACCTGGGACTAGCGGTGAGCAGTTCTTC
CDR3aa: CASSVPGTSGEQFF
abundance: once
d_gene: TRBD2
j_gene: TRBJ2-1
v_gene: TRBV11-3

CDR3nt: TGTGCCAGCAGCTTAGTGTCCTGGGGGGAAGAGACCCAGTACTTC
CDR3aa: CASSLVSWGEETQYF
abundance: .
d_gene: .
j_gene: TRBJ2-5
v_gene: TRBV7-9

CDR3nt: TGCAGTGCTAGTTTGGCTTTTGACTCCTACGAGCAGTACTTC
CDR3aa: CSASLAFDSYEQYF
abundance: .
d_gene: .
j_gene: TRBJ2-7
v_gene: TRBV20-1

CDR3nt: TGTGCCAGCGGGGGACTCAGGGTGTGGAATGAGCAGTTCTTC
CDR3aa: CASGGLRVWNEQFF
abundance: .
d_gene: .
j_gene: TRBJ2-1
v_gene: TRBV6-5

CDR3nt: TGTGCCAGCAGCTTAGTCGAGACAGGGGGGATTATCTGGGATGAGCAGTTCTTC
CDR3aa: CASSLVETGGIIWDEQFF
abundance: .
d_gene: TRBD1
j_gene: TRBJ2-1
v_gene: TRBV11-2

CDR3nt: TGTGCCAGCAGCCTACCGCAGGGGGTAGGGGCCAACGTCCTGACTTTC
CDR3aa: CASSLPQGVGANVLTF
abundance: .
d_gene: TRBD1
j_gene: TRBJ2-6
v_gene: TRBV3-1/TRBV3-2

CDR3nt: TGCGCCAGCAGCTTGGGGGCAGGGGCGTCTAGTTCACCCCTCCACTTT
CDR3aa: CASSLGAGASSSPLHF
abundance: .
d_gene: .
j_gene: TRBJ1-6
v_gene: TRBV5-1

CDR3nt: TGTGCCAGCAGTACGTGGGAGACAGGGGGCAATGTGTACTTC
CDR3aa: CASSTWETGGNVYF
abundance: .
d_gene: TRBD1
j_gene: TRBJ2-7
v_gene: TRBV28